This is a list of T cell receptor beta chains from one sample in a study of T cell changes during pregnancy in multiple sclerosis. Libraries were prepared by immunoSEQ multiplex PCR; TCRdb keeps only in-frame clonotypes and omits some of them. The data hold approximately 30,000 clones, with approximately 88% observed a single time. The sample in question was CD8+ T cells from peripheral blood mononuclear cells, obtained before pregnancy. The receptors shown here come from a female donor with multiple sclerosis, enrolled in a pregnancy study. Both conserved end residues are part of each CDR3. The D gene is left open where the match is weak. Some rows have no size entry. The others give once, few or many, or a class for an expanded clone.

V gene: TRBV30; J gene: TRBJ2-7; clone size: .; D gene: .; CDR3 DNA: TGTGCCTGGAGTTTTACAGGGAACGAGCAGTACTTC; CDR3 protein: CAWSFTGNEQYF
V gene: TRBV27; J gene: TRBJ1-2; clone size: .; D gene: TRBD1; CDR3 DNA: TGTGCCAGCAGTGCTGACAGGGCCCCCCTCTATGGCTACACCTTC; CDR3 protein: CASSADRAPLYGYTF
V gene: TRBV30; J gene: TRBJ1-5; clone size: .; D gene: TRBD1; CDR3 DNA: TGTGCCTGGGAACCGGGACAGGGGGCTCAGCCCCAGCATTTT; CDR3 protein: CAWEPGQGAQPQHF
V gene: TRBV27; J gene: TRBJ2-5; clone size: .; D gene: TRBD2; CDR3 DNA: TGTGCCAGCAGTTCTGACCGGGAGGCACAAGAGACCCAGTACTTC; CDR3 protein: CASSSDREAQETQYF
V gene: TRBV30; J gene: TRBJ2-5; clone size: .; D gene: TRBD2; CDR3 DNA: TGTGCCAGTCTAGCGGGGGGGGCCCAGTACTTC; CDR3 protein: CASLAGGAQYF
V gene: TRBV11-3; J gene: TRBJ2-1; clone size: .; D gene: .; CDR3 DNA: TGTGCCAGCAGCTTAGATGAGAAGATCCCCAACCACAATGAGCAGTTCTTC; CDR3 protein: CASSLDEKIPNHNEQFF
V gene: TRBV9; J gene: TRBJ2-7; clone size: .; D gene: .; CDR3 DNA: TGTGCCAGCAGCGCCACTCCAGACAGGCTTCTCTACGAGCAGTACTTC; CDR3 protein: CASSATPDRLLYEQYF
V gene: TRBV5-6; J gene: TRBJ2-1; clone size: .; D gene: .; CDR3 DNA: TGTGCCAGCAGCTTCCCCCAAGCCAATGAGCAGTTCTTC; CDR3 protein: CASSFPQANEQFF
V gene: TRBV30; J gene: TRBJ2-7; clone size: .; D gene: TRBD2; CDR3 DNA: TGTGCCTGGAGTACAAGCGGGGGCTACGAGCAGTACTTC; CDR3 protein: CAWSTSGGYEQYF
V gene: TRBV29-1; J gene: TRBJ2-7; clone size: .; D gene: .; CDR3 DNA: TGCAGCGTTGAAGATCAGAGGGCGTACGAGCAGTACTTC; CDR3 protein: CSVEDQRAYEQYF
V gene: TRBV27; J gene: TRBJ2-7; clone size: .; D gene: .; CDR3 DNA: TGTGCCAGCAGTTTATCGTCACACTCCTACGAGCAGTACTTC; CDR3 protein: CASSLSSHSYEQYF
V gene: TRBV28; J gene: TRBJ2-7; clone size: .; D gene: TRBD2; CDR3 DNA: TGTGCCAGCAGTTTACCAACGACTAGCGGGAGTAAGGTAGGGGATTTCTACGAGCAGTACTTC; CDR3 protein: CASSLPTTSGSKVGDFYEQYF
V gene: TRBV5-1; J gene: TRBJ1-1; clone size: .; D gene: .; CDR3 DNA: TGCGCCAGCAGCTTGGCCGGGTTTCAGACCGAAGCTTTCTTT; CDR3 protein: CASSLAGFQTEAFF
V gene: TRBV7-3; J gene: TRBJ2-1; clone size: .; D gene: .; CDR3 DNA: TGTGCCAGCAGCTTAGGTCCCCAGAACAATGAGCAGTTCTTC; CDR3 protein: CASSLGPQNNEQFF
V gene: TRBV10-3; J gene: TRBJ2-1; clone size: .; D gene: .; CDR3 DNA: TGTGCCATCAGGTCCTTCGGGGGTAATGAGCAGTTCTTC; CDR3 protein: CAIRSFGGNEQFF
V gene: TRBV11-2; J gene: TRBJ2-7; clone size: .; D gene: TRBD1; CDR3 DNA: TGTGCCAGCAGCTCCCGCCGGGACAGGGGATCCCCCTACGAGCAGTACTTC; CDR3 protein: CASSSRRDRGSPYEQYF
V gene: TRBV28; J gene: TRBJ2-7; clone size: .; D gene: .; CDR3 DNA: TGTGCCAGCAGTCAGCGGTTTACGGGACACGTCTACGAGCAGTACTTC; CDR3 protein: CASSQRFTGHVYEQYF
V gene: TRBV6-1; J gene: TRBJ2-3; clone size: .; D gene: TRBD2; CDR3 DNA: TGTGCCAGCAGCTCTCTAGCGGGGAGCACAGATACGCAGTATTTT; CDR3 protein: CASSSLAGSTDTQYF
V gene: TRBV27; J gene: TRBJ2-7; clone size: .; D gene: .; CDR3 DNA: TGTGCCAGCAGTTTTCTAGGGGGAGGGAAAGACGAGCAGTACTTC; CDR3 protein: CASSFLGGGKDEQYF
V gene: TRBV28; J gene: TRBJ2-3; clone size: .; D gene: TRBD2; CDR3 DNA: TGTGCCAGCAGCAATCCTAGCGGGAGGGGGGTCGGAGATACGCAGTATTTT; CDR3 protein: CASSNPSGRGVGDTQYF
V gene: TRBV5-5; J gene: TRBJ2-7; clone size: .; D gene: TRBD2; CDR3 DNA: TGTGCCAGCAGCTTTCAGGGAGGGTTTTTCCTCGAGCAGTACTTC; CDR3 protein: CASSFQGGFFLEQYF
V gene: TRBV4-3; J gene: TRBJ2-1; clone size: .; D gene: .; CDR3 DNA: TGCGCCAGCAGCCAAGACGACTCGGGTTCTAGGGAGGTCGATGAGCAGTTCTTC; CDR3 protein: CASSQDDSGSREVDEQFF
V gene: TRBV5-6; J gene: TRBJ1-6; clone size: few; D gene: TRBD1; CDR3 DNA: TGTGCCAGCAGCTTGGTACAGGGGGATAGCTCACCCCTCCACTTT; CDR3 protein: CASSLVQGDSSPLHF
V gene: TRBV5-1; J gene: TRBJ1-1; clone size: .; D gene: TRBD1; CDR3 DNA: TGCGCCAGCAGTCGACAGGGACTGAACACTGAAGCTTTCTTT; CDR3 protein: CASSRQGLNTEAFF
V gene: TRBV7-9; J gene: TRBJ2-1; clone size: few; D gene: .; CDR3 DNA: TGTGCCAGCAGCTCTAGCGAGCCTGGGACTCATGAGCAGTTCTTC; CDR3 protein: CASSSSEPGTHEQFF
V gene: TRBV7-2; J gene: TRBJ2-2; clone size: .; D gene: TRBD2; CDR3 DNA: TGTGCCAGCAGCTCGGGTCTAGCGGGAGGGCCGACCGGGGAGCTGTTTTTT; CDR3 protein: CASSSGLAGGPTGELFF
V gene: TRBV30; J gene: TRBJ2-1; clone size: .; D gene: .; CDR3 DNA: TGTGCCTGGAGCGATGTTACAGGGATCTACAATGAGCAGTTCTTC; CDR3 protein: CAWSDVTGIYNEQFF
V gene: TRBV4-3; J gene: TRBJ1-4; clone size: .; D gene: .; CDR3 DNA: TGCGCCAGCAGCCAAGCCACGGCGGCTAATGAAAAACTGTTTTTT; CDR3 protein: CASSQATAANEKLFF
V gene: TRBV5-8; J gene: TRBJ2-3; clone size: .; D gene: TRBD1; CDR3 DNA: TGTGCCAGCAGCCTGGGGACAGGGGGACAAACAGATACGCAGTATTTT; CDR3 protein: CASSLGTGGQTDTQYF
V gene: TRBV2; J gene: TRBJ2-3; clone size: .; D gene: .; CDR3 DNA: TGTGCCAGCAGTGATAGACAGTCATCAGATACGCAGTATTTT; CDR3 protein: CASSDRQSSDTQYF
V gene: TRBV5-6; J gene: TRBJ1-2; clone size: .; D gene: TRBD1; CDR3 DNA: TGTGCCAGCAGCTTGGCCGAGACAGGGGGCCTCTATGGCTACACCTTC; CDR3 protein: CASSLAETGGLYGYTF
V gene: TRBV4-2; J gene: TRBJ2-3; clone size: .; D gene: TRBD2; CDR3 DNA: TGTGCCAGCACCCCCACCGGGGAGGGCCGAGAAGATACGCAGTATTTT; CDR3 protein: CASTPTGEGREDTQYF
V gene: TRBV6-1; J gene: TRBJ2-3; clone size: .; D gene: .; CDR3 DNA: TGTGCCAGCAGTGAGGGAGGTTACGTTCAAGATACGCAGTATTTT; CDR3 protein: CASSEGGYVQDTQYF
V gene: TRBV5-1; J gene: TRBJ2-7; clone size: .; D gene: .; CDR3 DNA: TGCGCCAGCAGTTCGGGACTTTCCTACGAGCAGTACTTC; CDR3 protein: CASSSGLSYEQYF
V gene: TRBV11-2; J gene: TRBJ2-1; clone size: few; D gene: .; CDR3 DNA: TGTGCCAGCAGCCCTAGGAGGTTGGGGGATGGGGGGAATGAGCAGTTCTTC; CDR3 protein: CASSPRRLGDGGNEQFF
V gene: TRBV6-5; J gene: TRBJ2-3; clone size: few; D gene: .; CDR3 DNA: TGTGCCAGCAGTTACGGAGTAGGTACGCAGTATTTT; CDR3 protein: CASSYGVGTQYF
V gene: TRBV20-1; J gene: TRBJ1-1; clone size: .; D gene: .; CDR3 DNA: TGCAGTACAGAGATGAACACTGAAGCTTTCTTT; CDR3 protein: CSTEMNTEAFF
V gene: TRBV28; J gene: TRBJ2-2; clone size: .; D gene: TRBD1; CDR3 DNA: TGTGCCAGCAGTTCCGGGACAGGGTTTACCGGGGAGCTGTTTTTT; CDR3 protein: CASSSGTGFTGELFF
V gene: TRBV5-6; J gene: TRBJ2-7; clone size: .; D gene: TRBD1; CDR3 DNA: TGTGCCAGCAGCGGACAGGACTGGTCCTACGAGCAGTACTTC; CDR3 protein: CASSGQDWSYEQYF
V gene: TRBV5-1; J gene: TRBJ2-7; clone size: .; D gene: TRBD2; CDR3 DNA: TGCGCCAGCAGCTTGGATCTAGCGGGAACCAACGAGCAGTACTTC; CDR3 protein: CASSLDLAGTNEQYF
V gene: TRBV30; J gene: TRBJ2-3; clone size: .; D gene: TRBD2; CDR3 DNA: TGTGCCTGGAGTGACGCGGGGGGGCCGGATACGCAGTATTTT; CDR3 protein: CAWSDAGGPDTQYF
V gene: TRBV27; J gene: TRBJ2-7; clone size: .; D gene: TRBD1; CDR3 DNA: TGTGCCAGCAGTTTATCGACAGGGGGGGACTACGAGCAGTACTTC; CDR3 protein: CASSLSTGGDYEQYF
V gene: TRBV4-2; J gene: TRBJ2-7; clone size: few; D gene: TRBD1; CDR3 DNA: TGTGCCAGCAGCCAAGATGAGACAGGGGGCTACGAGCAGTACTTC; CDR3 protein: CASSQDETGGYEQYF
V gene: TRBV11-2; J gene: TRBJ2-1; clone size: .; D gene: .; CDR3 DNA: TGTGCCAGCAGCTCCGAATGGGGGGTCCATGAGCAGTTCTTC; CDR3 protein: CASSSEWGVHEQFF
V gene: TRBV29-1; J gene: TRBJ2-2; clone size: .; D gene: TRBD1; CDR3 DNA: TGCAGCGGTACAGGGGTGGCGAACACCGGGGAGCTGTTTTTT; CDR3 protein: CSGTGVANTGELFF
V gene: TRBV25-1; J gene: TRBJ1-2; clone size: .; D gene: TRBD1; CDR3 DNA: TGTGCCAGCACCGGACCGGGACAGGGGATTTATGGCTACACCTTC; CDR3 protein: CASTGPGQGIYGYTF
V gene: TRBV19; J gene: TRBJ1-1; clone size: .; D gene: TRBD1; CDR3 DNA: TGTGCCAGTAGTCCCTCCCGGACAGGGTTTGGGAACACTGAAGCTTTCTTT; CDR3 protein: CASSPSRTGFGNTEAFF
V gene: TRBV11-2; J gene: TRBJ1-2; clone size: .; D gene: .; CDR3 DNA: TGTGCCAGCAGCTCGGTGGGGGGGGCAATGGACGGCTACACCTTC; CDR3 protein: CASSSVGGAMDGYTF
V gene: TRBV10-3; J gene: TRBJ2-1; clone size: .; D gene: TRBD1; CDR3 DNA: TGTGCCATCGGACCGGGACAGGGGGCGTTGAAAAATGAGCAGTTCTTC; CDR3 protein: CAIGPGQGALKNEQFF
V gene: TRBV6-1; J gene: TRBJ2-2; clone size: few; D gene: TRBD1; CDR3 DNA: TGTGCCAGCAGTGAGTCTCAGGGGGAAACCGGGGAGCTGTTTTTT; CDR3 protein: CASSESQGETGELFF